These 30 T cell receptor beta chains share one sample of origin, sequenced in a study of blood T cell repertoires in COVID-19 (dated by TCRdb to about 2020). Libraries were prepared through the immunoSEQ multiplex PCR assay. The table comes from immuneACCESS by way of TCRdb, which keeps in-frame sequences with V and J called. Part of the clones is missing from these tables; in studies checked, under half for an unresolved V gene and the rest for unknown reasons. For this sample the table gives 200,000 to 250,000 clones, of which about 90% were detected only once. The ten biggest clones cover roughly 12% of the sample. The source material was peripheral blood. The receptors were gathered from a woman aged 18-29 years who had recovered from COVID-19.

The chain combines TRBV5-6 with TRBJ2-1, with a tentative D call TRBD2 (6 bases). V shed 0 bases and J shed 5 bases, with 6 bases lying between them. This CDR3 is 13 amino acids long. Germline V gene sequence: CDR1 SGHDT, CDR2 YYEEEE. Written as DNA, the CDR3 is TGTGCCAGCAGCTTGGCGGGAGACAATGAGCAGTTCTTC. Protein product: CASSLAGDNEQFF.

This rearrangement joins TRBV28 to TRBJ1-3; unclear D gene. V lost 3 bases and J lost 2, with 5 bases in between. This CDR3 has 13 residues. The germline CDR1 and CDR2 sequences are MDHEN and SYDVKM. The CDR3 loop reads CASSLTAGNTIYF. CDR3 bases: TGTGCCAGCAGTTTGACTGCTGGAAACACCATATATTTT.

V and J are TRBV4-3 and TRBJ2-2; D is undetermined. The CDR3 totals 15 residues. The germline CDR1 and CDR2 sequences are LGHNA and YSLEER. Trimming removed 4 bases from V and 6 bases from J, with 15 bases in between. The CDR3 reads CASSRIAVAAGELFF. As DNA, the CDR3 is TGCGCCAGCAGCCGAATAGCCGTCGCGGCCGGGGAGCTGTTTTTT.

The rearrangement uses TRBV16 and TRBJ1-4, with 8 bases that match TRBD1. The CDR3 has 16 amino acids. Germline assignment: CDR1 KGHSY and CDR2 FQNENV. Trimming cost V 1 base and J 8 bases; bases outside gene matches: 9. CDR3 loop: CASSQFPGQGREKLFF. Here the CDR3 DNA reads TGTGCCAGCAGCCAATTCCCCGGACAGGGCCGGGAAAAACTGTTTTTT.

This chain links TRBV9 with TRBJ2-7; 7 bases map to TRBD1. The CDR3 runs 14 residues. J gave up 1 base and V 4 bases, and 5 bases lay outside the gene matches. From germline, CDR1 is SGDLS and CDR2 YYNGEE. The CDR3: CASSPRQGSYEQYF. The CDR3 DNA reads TGTGCCAGCAGCCCAAGACAGGGATCCTACGAGCAGTACTTC.

The chain has TRBV5-6 and TRBJ2-6, with 11 bases that match TRBD1. Germline V gene data show CDR1 as SGHDT and CDR2 as YYEEEE. This CDR3 has 17 residues. Unmatched junction bases numbered 4, after V lost 4 bases and J lost 1 base. The CDR3 DNA follows: TGTGCCAGCAGCACAGGACAGGGGGCGTCTGGGGCCAACGTCCTGACTTTC. This sequence encodes CASSTGQGASGANVLTF. The whole variable domain, remainder taken from reference TRBV5-6 and TRBJ2-6, is DAGVTQSPTHLIKTRGQQVTLRCSPKSGHDTVSWYQQALGQGPQFIFQYYEEEERQRGNFPDRFSGHQFPNYSSELNVNALLLGDSALYLCASSTGQGASGANVLTFGAGSRLTVL.

The CDR3 region is CASSQTDYSNQPQHF. CDR3 DNA sequence: TGCGCCAGCAGCCAAACAGACTATAGCAATCAGCCCCAGCATTTT. V gene TRBV4-1 combines with J gene TRBJ1-5, with D hard to call. The CDR3 has 15 residues. The germline V gene encodes CDR1 MGHRA and CDR2 YSYEKL. V lost 2 bases and J 0 bases, leaving 8 bases between the germline ends.

V is TRBV28 and J is TRBJ2-1; TRBD2 agrees at 13 bases. Trimming removed 6 bases from V and 4 bases from J; junction bases left unmatched: 6. The CDR3 has 16 amino acids. CDR1 MDHEN and CDR2 SYDVKM come from the germline V gene. CDR3 residues: CASSLGTSGIYNEQFF. CDR3 sequence (DNA): TGTGCCAGCAGCCTCGGGACTAGCGGGATATACAATGAGCAGTTCTTC.

This clone has a single count. V and J are TRBV4-1 and TRBJ1-4; D gene unclear. Germline values: CDR1 MGHRA, CDR2 YSYEKL. V gave up 1 base and J gave up 5 bases, with 8 bases separating them. This CDR3 has 14 residues. For the CDR3, the DNA is TGCGCCAGCAGCCAAGTGGCACCGAATGAAAAACTGTTTTTT. Amino acid sequence: CASSQVAPNEKLFF.

This sequence joins TRBV27 and TRBJ1-3; D is unresolved. Trimming took 6 bases from V and 4 from J, leaving 16 bases between them. Germline values: CDR1 MNHEY, CDR2 SMNVEV (reference sequence). CDR3 length: 15 residues. The CDR3 spells CASSLLAGIGNTIYF. The CDR3 DNA reads as TGTGCCAGCAGCCTGCTGGCGGGGATCGGAAACACCATATATTTT.

The rearrangement uses TRBV2 and TRBJ2-2; 9 nucleotides line up with TRBD1. The V and J ends lost 5 bases and 5 bases, in that order; junction bases with no gene match: 3. Germline V lookup: CDR1 SNHLY, CDR2 FYNNEI. The CDR3 is made up of 14 amino acids. In DNA, the CDR3 is TGTGCCAGCAGTCACAGGGGGCCAACCGGGGAGCTGTTTTTT. Translated: CASSHRGPTGELFF.

V is TRBV27 and J is TRBJ2-3; tentatively, D is TRBD1 (5 bases). CDR1 is MNHEY and CDR2 is SMNVEV in the germline V gene (reference sequence). The CDR3 totals 12 residues. The V and J ends lost 6 bases and 4 bases respectively, with 8 bases between them. The CDR3, as DNA: TGTGCCAGCAGCCAGGGTCCAGATACGCAGTATTTT. It yields the protein CASSQGPDTQYF.

This chain connects TRBV6-1 to TRBJ2-3, with TRBD2 matching 10 bases. After removal of 1 base from V and 2 bases from J, the junction contained 3 bases not matched to a gene. Germline V gives CDR1 MNHNS, CDR2 SASEGT. The CDR3 extends over 16 amino acids. This CDR3 is CASSEGAGGPTDTQYF. In DNA, the CDR3 is TGTGCCAGCAGTGAAGGAGCGGGAGGGCCCACAGATACGCAGTATTTT.

The chain couples TRBV11-2 to TRBJ1-1; TRBD1 might be the D (5 bases). CDR1 SGHAT and CDR2 FQNNGV come from the germline V gene. V lost 2 bases and J 5 bases, leaving 9 bases between the germline ends. The CDR3 totals 13 residues. The CDR3 loop reads CASSLMGGTEAFF. In DNA, the CDR3 is TGTGCCAGCAGCTTAATGGGGGGAACTGAAGCTTTCTTT.

J is TRBJ1-4 and V is TRBV5-1; D unclear. With 0 bases removed from V and 5 bases from J, the gap between germline ends came to 5 bases. From germline, CDR1 is SGHRS and CDR2 YFSETQ. CDR3 length equals 13 residues. CDR3 in DNA: TGCGCCAGCAGCTTGGGGAGAAATGAAAAACTGTTTTTT. Translated, it gives CASSLGRNEKLFF.

The chain has TRBV6-1 and TRBJ1-6; D ambiguous. In germline, CDR1 is MNHNS, CDR2 SASEGT. The germline V and J ends were trimmed by 1 base and 10 bases, with 8 bases remaining between them. CDR3 length equals 13 residues. The CDR3, as DNA: TGTGCCAGCAGTGAAGTAGTCGCCTCACCCCTCCACTTT. Encoded protein: CASSEVVASPLHF.

This clone was recorded once. The chain recombines TRBV7-2 with TRBJ2-2, with 10 positions matching TRBD2. The CDR3 runs to 16 residues. After removal of 6 bases from V and 6 bases from J, the junction contained 10 bases not matched to a gene. Germline assignment: CDR1 SGHTA and CDR2 FQGNSA. The CDR3 reads CASRPPSGSSSGELFF. Here the CDR3 DNA reads TGTGCCAGCAGACCCCCTAGCGGGAGTTCATCCGGGGAGCTGTTTTTT.

This clone turned up a few times. V and J are TRBV19 and TRBJ2-7; 10 nucleotides line up with TRBD1. V dropped 10 bases and J dropped 4; count of bases not matched to a gene: 13. The CDR3 runs 15 residues. Germline values: CDR1 LNHDA, CDR2 SQIVND (reference sequence). DNA for the CDR3: TGTGCCACCCAACGCCGACAGGGGGCAGGGTACGAGCAGTACTTC. Translating it yields CATQRRQGAGYEQYF.

The V call is TRBV14, the J call TRBJ1-1, with D possibly TRBD1 on 6 matching bases. V lost 0 bases to trimming and J lost 6 bases, with 11 bases between them. This CDR3 is built from 14 residues. Germline CDR1 is SGHDN and CDR2 is FVKESK. The CDR3 spells CASSQEGAGAEAFF. The CDR3 DNA reads as TGTGCCAGCAGCCAAGAGGGGGCGGGCGCTGAAGCTTTCTTT.

The gene calls are TRBV4-3 and TRBJ2-1, with TRBD2 matching over 8 bases. Per germline, CDR1 LGHNA and CDR2 YSLEER. This CDR3 comprises 16 residues. Germline trimming cut 0 bases from V and 2 bases from J; bases unmatched to any gene: 3. The chain's CDR3 is CASSQDIAGTYNEQFF. DNA of the CDR3: TGCGCCAGCAGCCAAGACATAGCGGGGACCTACAATGAGCAGTTCTTC.

This sequence joins TRBV6-5 and TRBJ1-4; D possibly corresponds to TRBD1 (5 bases). The CDR3 extends over 14 amino acids. Germline assignment: CDR1 MNHEY and CDR2 SVGAGI. Deletions cut 0 bases from V and 9 bases from J, with 11 bases between. This chain's CDR3 is CASSYSSRVKKLFF. DNA for the CDR3: TGTGCCAGCAGTTACTCAAGCAGGGTTAAAAAACTGTTTTTT.

The chain uses TRBV9 and TRBJ1-1, with 7 nucleotides matching TRBD1. The CDR3 extends over 16 amino acids. Germline assignment: CDR1 SGDLS and CDR2 YYNGEE. Trimming cost V 0 bases and J 1 base; bases outside gene matches: 6. The CDR3 region is CASSVATGASNTEAFF. CDR3 nucleotide sequence: TGTGCCAGCAGCGTAGCTACAGGGGCCTCGAACACTGAAGCTTTCTTT.

This sequence joins TRBV6-6 and TRBJ2-2, with a tentative D call TRBD1 (6 bases). This CDR3 is 15 amino acids long. In germline, CDR1 is MNHNY, CDR2 SVGAGI (reference sequence). V lost 0 bases, J lost 6 bases, and 11 bases lay in between. This chain's CDR3 is CASSYSAGVSGELFF. The CDR3 DNA follows: TGTGCCAGCAGTTACTCGGCAGGGGTTTCCGGGGAGCTGTTTTTT.

V gene TRBV30 combines with J gene TRBJ2-7; 7 bases map to TRBD2. Germline loops: CDR1 GTSNPN, CDR2 SVGIG (reference sequence). The CDR3 covers 13 residues. The junction had 4 bases not matched to a gene; V was cut back by 3 bases and J by 2 bases. In DNA, the CDR3 is TGTGCCTGGAGGGGCGGGAGAGCCTACGAGCAGTACTTC. This codes for CAWRGGRAYEQYF.

This chain uses TRBV13 with TRBJ2-2, with D possibly being TRBD1 (6 bases). Looked up from germline, CDR1 is PRHDT and CDR2 is FYEKMQ (reference sequence). This CDR3 has 18 amino acids. V was clipped by 2 bases and J by 6 bases, with 22 bases between them. The CDR3 bases are TGTGCCAGCAGCTTATCACCCCTGGACAGTCGGAGTCCCGGGGAGCTGTTTTTT. This sequence encodes CASSLSPLDSRSPGELFF.

The V gene is TRBV4-3, the J gene TRBJ2-7; 7 positions agree with TRBD1. V lost 3 bases, J lost 0 bases, and 5 bases stayed unmatched. Germline assignment: CDR1 LGHNA and CDR2 YSLEER. This CDR3 is built from 15 residues. The CDR3 DNA reads TGCGCCAGCAGCCAGACCCGACAGGGCTCCTACGAGCAGTACTTC. This gives the protein CASSQTRQGSYEQYF.

The CDR3 region is CASSLQMPQETQYF. CDR3 in DNA: TGTGCCAGCAGCTTGCAGATGCCCCAAGAGACCCAGTACTTC. The J gene is TRBJ2-5, the V gene TRBV13; D uncertain. Germline V gives CDR1 PRHDT, CDR2 FYEKMQ (reference sequence). V was trimmed by 3 bases and J by 1 base, leaving 9 bases between them. The CDR3 runs 14 residues.

The rearrangement uses TRBV7-8 and TRBJ1-5, with unresolved D. Germline V lookup: CDR1 SGHVS, CDR2 FQNEAQ. With 1 base removed from V and 3 bases from J, the gap between germline ends came to 7 bases. The CDR3 has 14 amino acids. CDR3 DNA: TGTGCCAGCAGCTTAGGCAGTAACAATCAGCCCCAGCATTTT. Encoded protein: CASSLGSNNQPQHF.

This sequence joins TRBV9 and TRBJ2-2, with TRBD2 matching 8 bases. V lost 3 bases and J lost 1; bases outside the gene matches: 2. From germline, CDR1 is SGDLS and CDR2 YYNGEE. The CDR3 spans 15 residues. This CDR3 reads CASSDTSGNTGELFF. The CDR3 coding sequence is TGTGCCAGCAGCGATACTAGCGGGAACACCGGGGAGCTGTTTTTT.

The chain employs TRBV7-2 and TRBJ2-5; 8 bases are shared with TRBD2. Germline CDR1 and CDR2: SGHTA and FQGNSA. J lost 5 bases, V lost 2 bases, and 1 base had no gene match. This CDR3 spans 13 amino acids. CDR3 residues: CASSLIAGETQYF. In DNA, the CDR3 is TGTGCCAGCAGCTTAATAGCGGGGGAGACCCAGTACTTC.